This T cell receptor (beta chain) was documented in a study of T cells in Graves' hyperthyroidism and ophthalmopathy. Study-level findings and limits: Expanded thyroid clonotypes (above 0.001) were mostly also found in blood.

Notes on this clonotype: The antigen is not known. One end of the junction does not line up with germline, which may come from a read error.

The CDR3 is 14 residues long. Germline V gene sequence: CDR1 SEHNR, CDR2 FQNEAQ (reference sequence). At least 3 on the Clinical Activity Score was recorded for ophthalmopathy patients, who also had NOSPECS grade at least 4 and duration under 3 months. Clinical symptoms, serum thyroxine and TRAb, thyroid ultrasound and orbital computed tomography together formed the diagnostic basis. Fresh peripheral blood, roughly 9.8 ml of it, supplied the PBMCs. Researchers amplified the TCR beta CDR3 regions from RNA transcripts. Using the HTBI primer set, a first-round RT-PCR was run on the TCR CDR3. TCRdb processed the multiplex PCR reads anew with MiXCR; each CDR3 protein has one entry. This sample yields about 640,000 distinct CDR3 sequences, of which less than 25% are seen a single time; 30% to 40% belongs to the top ten.

The receptor comes from a man aged 25 to 45 with Graves' ophthalmopathy. The chain is built from TRBV7-9 and TRBJ2-7, with 10 bases identical to TRBD1. The specimen was blood. CDR3 in amino acids: CVSSSGQGYYEQYF. The CDR3 DNA reads TGTGTCAGCAGCTCGGGACAGGGGTACTACGAGCAGTACTTC.